These 31 T cell receptor beta chains came from one sample sequenced in a study of blood T cell repertoires in COVID-19. Repertoires were generated with immunoSEQ multiplex PCR, while TCRdb's copy carries only in-frame clones and drops some. Among 250,000 to 400,000 clones listed, approximately 88% were seen once. Sample: PBMCs or T cells enriched from blood (not recorded which). The receptors derive from a man aged 60 to 69 who had recovered from COVID-19.

The CDR3 DNA reads as TGTGCCAGCAGGACTCCCCCGGGGGGAGGCTACACCTTC. It specifies CASRTPPGGGYTF. The V call is TRBV28, the J call TRBJ1-2, with TRBD1 as a possible D gene (5 bases). CDR3 length: 13 residues. V was pared by 6 bases and J by 8 bases, with 16 bases between. Germline V gene sequence: CDR1 MDHEN, CDR2 SYDVKM.

The table lists this clone with a count of one. The chain joins TRBV14 to TRBJ1-1; 8 bases map to TRBD1. V gave up 2 bases and J gave up 8 bases; unmatched junction bases: 7. Germline V lookup: CDR1 SGHDN, CDR2 FVKESK. CDR3 length: 14 amino acids. The CDR3 DNA reads as TGTGCCAGCAGCCAATTGACAGGGGCGCGAGAAGCTTTCTTT. Translating it yields CASSQLTGAREAFF.

This chain joins TRBV5-4 and TRBJ2-3; D is possibly TRBD2 (6 bases). This CDR3 is built from 15 residues. Germline-derived CDR1 and CDR2 are SGHNT and YYREEE (reference sequence). Trimming removed 0 bases from V and 6 bases from J, with 14 bases in between. DNA for the CDR3: TGTGCCAGCAGCTTGGAACTAGCCGACTTGGATACGCAGTATTTT. Encoded protein: CASSLELADLDTQYF.

The chain uses TRBV5-1 and TRBJ2-5, with D maybe TRBD1 (5 bases). The CDR3 has 16 amino acids. Trimming took off 0 bases at V and 1 base at J, with 13 bases between the two ends. Germline V gives CDR1 SGHRS, CDR2 YFSETQ. CDR3: CASSLEGARSQETQYF. The CDR3 region has the DNA TGCGCCAGCAGCTTGGAAGGGGCCCGAAGCCAAGAGACCCAGTACTTC.

This clone has only one observation. V is TRBV19 and J is TRBJ1-1; no definite D call. Germline lookup yields CDR1 LNHDA and CDR2 SQIVND (reference sequence). The CDR3 loop spans 14 amino acids. V shed 5 bases and J shed 3 bases, with 13 bases lying between them. CDR3 residues: CASSYRAGYTEAFF. CDR3 coding DNA: TGTGCCAGTAGTTACCGGGCGGGGTACACTGAAGCTTTCTTT. Based on the CDR3 plus reference TRBV19 and TRBJ1-1, the full variable domain is DGGITQSPKYLFRKEGQNVTLSCEQNLNHDAMYWYRQDPGQGLRLIYYSQIVNDFQKGDIAEGYSVSREKKESFPLTVTSAQKNPTAFYLCASSYRAGYTEAFFGQGTRLTVV.

The chain couples TRBV28 to TRBJ1-5; D uncertain. V shed 6 bases and J shed 7 bases, with 10 bases lying between them. The CDR3 contains 12 residues. CDR1 is MDHEN, CDR2 SYDVKM, per germline. The CDR3 bases are TGTGCCAGCAGGTTGGCGGGCCAGCCCCAGCATTTT. Translating it yields CASRLAGQPQHF.

This chain links TRBV19 with TRBJ1-1; D remains unclear. Germline V gene sequence: CDR1 LNHDA, CDR2 SQIVND (reference sequence). Trimming removed 7 bases at V and 0 bases at J, with 15 bases between. The length of the CDR3 is 15 residues. DNA of the CDR3: TGTGCCAGTATCGGTTTGAGTTTCATGAACACTGAAGCTTTCTTT. Translated, it gives CASIGLSFMNTEAFF.

The chain recombines TRBV6-5 with TRBJ2-5, with TRBD2 matching over 8 bases. Germline lookup yields CDR1 MNHEY and CDR2 SVGAGI. The length of the CDR3 is 14 residues. J gave up 6 bases and V 8 bases, and 11 bases lay outside the gene matches. As DNA, the CDR3 is TGTGCCAGCTCCTCGGGGGGGGAAAAAAAGACCCAGTACTTC. This codes for CASSSGGEKKTQYF.

This clone came up a few times. The CDR3 sequence: CASREGSVAGYGYTF. The CDR3, as DNA: TGTGCCAGCAGGGAGGGCTCGGTAGCCGGGTATGGCTACACCTTC. The chain uses TRBV28 and TRBJ1-2; unclear D gene. The length of the CDR3 is 15 residues. Germline-derived CDR1 and CDR2 are MDHEN and SYDVKM. The V end lost 6 bases, the J end lost 5 bases, and 19 bases lay between the germline ends.

The rearrangement uses TRBV19 and TRBJ2-3, with TRBD1 identical over 7 bases. CDR1 and CDR2 (germline): LNHDA, SQIVND (reference sequence). Trimming removed 5 bases from V and 0 bases from J; junction bases left unmatched: 5. This CDR3 region has 15 residues. The CDR3 loop is CASSLTGVSTDTQYF. CDR3 in DNA: TGTGCCAGTAGTCTTACAGGGGTTAGCACAGATACGCAGTATTTT.

The rearrangement links TRBV5-1 to TRBJ2-3; 13 bases fit TRBD2. Trimming at V came to 0 bases and at J to 1 base, leaving 2 bases not matched to a gene. This CDR3 has 17 amino acids. The V gene's germline CDR1 is SGHRS and CDR2 YFSETQ. CDR3 coding DNA: TGCGCCAGCAGCTTGGCTGGACTAGCGGGGGGCACAGATACGCAGTATTTT. Translating it yields CASSLAGLAGGTDTQYF.

This rearrangement joins TRBV9 to TRBJ2-7; D gene unclear. V was clipped by 4 bases and J by 1 base, with 15 bases between them. Germline V gene sequence: CDR1 SGDLS, CDR2 YYNGEE. The CDR3 totals 15 residues. The CDR3: CASSPPGSPSYEQYF. CDR3 nucleotides: TGTGCCAGCAGCCCTCCTGGTAGCCCGTCCTACGAGCAGTACTTC.

The genes are TRBV4-2 and TRBJ1-1, with D tentatively TRBD1 (5 bases). CDR1 is LGHNA and CDR2 is YNFKEQ in the germline V gene. CDR3 length: 16 residues. Trimming took 4 bases from V and 5 from J, leaving 20 bases between them. The CDR3 sequence: CASSPRQGAGGTEAFF. The DNA of the CDR3 is TGTGCCAGCAGCCCTCGACAAGGGGCTGGTGGTACTGAAGCTTTCTTT.

The CDR3 coding sequence is TGTGCCAGCAGTCGTCGGCGGGGGAGCTCACCCCTCCACTTT. Translating gives CASSRRRGSSPLHF. The V call is TRBV28, the J call TRBJ1-6; D perhaps matches TRBD1 (5 bases). The V end was cut by 5 bases, the J end by 10 bases, with 15 bases between. CDR1 is MDHEN, CDR2 SYDVKM, per germline. The CDR3 is made up of 14 amino acids.

The rearrangement joins TRBV5-4 to TRBJ2-3, with D possibly matching TRBD1 (6 bases). CDR1 and CDR2 (germline): SGHNT, YYREEE (reference sequence). V was cut by 2 bases and J by 8 bases, with 15 bases left in between. The CDR3 is 14 residues long. The CDR3 is CASSFLVPGATQYF. The CDR3 DNA follows: TGTGCCAGCAGCTTCTTGGTTCCAGGGGCTACGCAGTATTTT.

The chain links TRBV28 to TRBJ2-4; no firm D call. In germline, CDR1 is MDHEN, CDR2 SYDVKM. With 4 bases removed from V and 6 bases from J, the gap between germline ends came to 19 bases. The CDR3 sequence is 16 residues long. CDR3 sequence (DNA): TGTGCCAGCAGTTCGTTGACTCGCCATCTCTTAAACATTCAGTACTTC. Translated: CASSSLTRHLLNIQYF.

This clone has only a few counts. The chain is built from TRBV30 and TRBJ1-1; 7 nucleotides line up with TRBD1. CDR3 length: 15 amino acids. J gave up 0 bases and V 6 bases, and 10 bases lay outside the gene matches. Per germline, CDR1 GTSNPN and CDR2 SVGIG (reference sequence). CDR3 sequence: CACGAPGQLNTEAFF. DNA for the CDR3: TGTGCCTGTGGGGCTCCGGGACAGTTGAACACTGAAGCTTTCTTT.

J is TRBJ1-4 and V is TRBV18, with a weak D call TRBD1 (6 bases). The germline CDR1 and CDR2 sequences are KGHSH and LQKENI. Trimming shortened V by 1 base and J by 5 bases, and 11 bases separated the two germline ends. The CDR3 runs to 15 residues. The CDR3 protein is CASSPLGQRNEKLFF. DNA for the CDR3: TGTGCCAGCTCACCACTTGGACAGAGAAATGAAAAACTGTTTTTT.

The V gene is TRBV5-1, the J gene TRBJ2-3; 9 nucleotides align to TRBD1. Germline CDR1 reads SGHRS; CDR2 reads YFSETQ. The CDR3 extends over 16 amino acids. V was pared by 4 bases and J by 4 bases, with 10 bases of the junction left unmatched. This CDR3 reads CASSNPTGGTPDTQYF. The CDR3 DNA sequence: TGCGCCAGCAGCAACCCTACAGGGGGCACCCCAGATACGCAGTATTTT.

The J gene is TRBJ1-4, the V gene TRBV11-2, with D possibly TRBD1 on 6 matching bases. Germline-derived CDR1 and CDR2 are SGHAT and FQNNGV. V was trimmed by 4 bases and J by 5 bases, leaving 20 bases between them. The CDR3 runs to 17 residues. CDR3 in DNA: TGTGCCAGCAGCTCATCGCCGGCAGGGGTTTCGAATGAAAAACTGTTTTTT. It codes for CASSSSPAGVSNEKLFF.

The rearrangement joins TRBV5-1 to TRBJ2-7; a possible D gene is TRBD1 (6 bases). CDR3 length: 12 amino acids. Germline lookup yields CDR1 SGHRS and CDR2 YFSETQ. The V end was cut by 4 bases, the J end by 6 bases, with 11 bases between. DNA of the CDR3: TGCGCCAGCAGCAACCAGGGGTCCGAGCAGTACTTC. Its protein is CASSNQGSEQYF.

V and J are TRBV10-3 and TRBJ1-2; 7 nucleotides align to TRBD1. V dropped 6 bases and J dropped 4; count of bases not matched to a gene: 5. Germline lookup yields CDR1 ENHRY and CDR2 SYGVKD. CDR3 length equals 13 residues. CDR3 nucleotides: TGTGCCATCAGGGGGGACAGCCTCTATGGCTACACCTTC. Protein product: CAIRGDSLYGYTF.

This clone was seen a few times. The chain employs TRBV5-6 and TRBJ1-3; no reliable D call. The CDR3 length is 12 residues. V was cut by 6 bases and J by 7 bases, with 11 bases left in between. Germline values: CDR1 SGHDT, CDR2 YYEEEE. The CDR3 protein is CASTIRGNTIYF. CDR3 sequence (DNA): TGTGCCAGCACCATTCGGGGTAACACCATATATTTT.

The gene calls are TRBV5-1 and TRBJ1-5; 10 positions match TRBD1. Per the germline V gene, CDR1 is SGHRS and CDR2 is YFSETQ. With 4 bases clipped from V and 3 bases from J, the junction kept 7 bases outside the gene matches. The CDR3 consists of 16 residues. CDR3 residues: CASSPGTGEDNQPQHF. CDR3 DNA sequence: TGCGCCAGCAGCCCGGGGACAGGGGAGGACAATCAGCCCCAGCATTTT. Full variable domain (outside the CDR3, taken from reference TRBV5-1 and TRBJ1-5): KAGVTQTPRYLIKTRGQQVTLSCSPISGHRSVSWYQQTPGQGLQFLFEYFSETQRNKGNFPGRFSGRQFSNSRSEMNVSTLELGDSALYLCASSPGTGEDNQPQHFGDGTRLSIL.

This clone was detected once. V and J are TRBV9 and TRBJ2-1; 10 bases are a match to TRBD2. Germline trimming cut 3 bases from V and 4 bases from J; bases unmatched to any gene: 4. In germline, CDR1 is SGDLS, CDR2 YYNGEE. The CDR3 is 15 residues long. The CDR3 region has the DNA TGTGCCAGCAGCGGACGACTAGCGGGTTACAATGAGCAGTTCTTC. It codes for CASSGRLAGYNEQFF.

The J gene is TRBJ1-2, the V gene TRBV7-9; D is possibly TRBD1 (5 bases). V lost 7 bases, J lost 7 bases, and 13 bases lay in between. The CDR3 contains 12 residues. The germline V gene encodes CDR1 SEHNR and CDR2 FQNEAQ (reference sequence). This chain's CDR3 is CASTVGGVGYTF. Here the CDR3 DNA reads TGTGCCAGCACCGTTGGGGGGGTTGGCTACACCTTC. Full variable domain (remainder filled in from reference TRBV7-9 and TRBJ1-2): DTGVSQNPRHKITKRGQNVTFRCDPISEHNRLYWYRQTLGQGPEFLTYFQNEAQLEKSRLLSDRFSAERPKGSFSTLEIQRTEQGDSAMYLCASTVGGVGYTFGSGTRLTVV.

The chain joins TRBV18 to TRBJ1-2, with D uncertain. The germline CDR1 and CDR2 sequences are KGHSH and LQKENI. V gave up 6 bases and J gave up 6 bases, with 29 bases separating them. This CDR3 has 18 residues. The CDR3 here is CASSHDVGGRGSGDGYTF. CDR3 nucleotide sequence: TGTGCCAGCTCTCATGATGTAGGCGGACGGGGTTCGGGAGATGGCTACACCTTC.

The chain carries TRBV30 and TRBJ1-4, with 11 bases that match TRBD1. The germline gives CDR1 GTSNPN, CDR2 SVGIG (reference sequence). This CDR3 is built from 14 residues. The J segment lost 12 bases and the V segment lost 1 base, leaving 7 bases of the junction unmatched. CDR3 sequence reads: CAWSAGTGGLELFF. CDR3 coding DNA: TGTGCCTGGAGTGCCGGGACAGGGGGGTTAGAACTGTTTTTT.

V gene TRBV5-6 combines with J gene TRBJ1-4; 9 bases line up with TRBD1. From germline, CDR1 is SGHDT and CDR2 YYEEEE. This CDR3 is built from 18 residues. The V segment lost 5 bases and the J segment 2 bases; nucleotides outside the gene matches: 13. The chain's CDR3 is CASSRPGTGYTTNEKLFF. As DNA, the CDR3 is TGTGCCAGCAGTCGTCCCGGGACAGGGTATACGACTAATGAAAAACTGTTTTTT.

In nucleotides, the CDR3 is TGCGCCAGCAGCTGGGAGGTTGTACCAGGTGTAGCTTTCTTT. Its translation: CASSWEVVPGVAFF. The chain couples TRBV5-1 to TRBJ1-1; D is uncertain. Trimming left V 3 bases short and J 10 bases short, with 19 bases between. CDR1 is SGHRS, CDR2 YFSETQ, per germline. This CDR3 spans 14 amino acids.

This chain uses TRBV5-1 with TRBJ1-2, with a possible D match to TRBD1 (6 bases). The CDR3 length is 14 residues. The V end lost 0 bases, the J end lost 3 bases, and 9 bases lay between the germline ends. Per the germline V gene, CDR1 is SGHRS and CDR2 is YFSETQ. The CDR3 sequence is CASSLGSGDYGYTF. The CDR3 region has the DNA TGCGCCAGCAGCTTGGGTTCAGGGGACTATGGCTACACCTTC.